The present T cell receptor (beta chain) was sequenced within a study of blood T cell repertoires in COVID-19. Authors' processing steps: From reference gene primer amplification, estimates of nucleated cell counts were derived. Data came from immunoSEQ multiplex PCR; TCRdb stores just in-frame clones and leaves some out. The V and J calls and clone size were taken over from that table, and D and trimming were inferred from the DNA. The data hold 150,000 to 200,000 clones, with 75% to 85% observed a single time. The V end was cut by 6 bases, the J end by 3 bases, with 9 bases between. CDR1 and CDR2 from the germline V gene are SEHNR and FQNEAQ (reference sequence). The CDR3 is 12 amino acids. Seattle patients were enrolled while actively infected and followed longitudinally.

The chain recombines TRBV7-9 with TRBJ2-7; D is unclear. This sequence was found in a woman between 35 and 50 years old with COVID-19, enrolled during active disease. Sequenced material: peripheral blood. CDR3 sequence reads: CASSPQRYEQYF. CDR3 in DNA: TGTGCCAGCAGTCCTCAGCGCTACGAGCAGTACTTC.